This T cell receptor beta chain is drawn from a study of blood T cell repertoires in COVID-19. Between the trimmed V and J ends, which lost 7 bases and 6 bases, there was a span of 9 bases. Germline CDR1 and CDR2: SGHRS and YFSETQ. CDR3 size: 11 residues. Each participant's cohort was designated according to participant-reported clinical history. In this sample, this clone turned up once. Using immunoSEQ multiplex PCR, the repertoire was profiled, and TCRdb retains in-frame clones only, with some absent. The sample shows around 200,000 clones, roughly 87% of them seen only once. The sample taken for sequencing was PBMCs or T cells enriched from blood (not recorded which). The V and J genes are TRBV5-1 and TRBJ2-3, with D tentatively TRBD1 (5 bases). The TCR comes from a woman between 35 and 50 years old with acute COVID-19. CDR3 in DNA: TGCGCCAGCGGGAACAGGGATACGCAGTATTTT. This gives the protein CASGNRDTQYF.